This T cell receptor beta chain was obtained from a study of blood T cell repertoires in COVID-19. Overall study: Both acute and convalescent COVID-19 samples were obtained from the United States, Italy and Spain. In each case, the material was cDNA or gDNA derived from T cells, B-cell-depleted T cells, or PBMCs.

CDR3 size: 16 residues. The germline V gene has CDR1 SQVTM and CDR2 ANQGSEA. Trimming at V came to 0 bases and at J to 2 bases, leaving 1 base not matched to a gene. In the original processing: Quantification of nucleated cells was approximated via reference gene primer amplification. Data came from immunoSEQ multiplex PCR; TCRdb stores just in-frame clones and leaves some out. V and J calls and clone size are copied from that table; D and trimming were computed from the DNA. The sample has about 310,000 clones, more than 75% seen once. The specimen was peripheral blood. The chain is built from TRBV29-1 and TRBJ2-3; TRBD2 matches 14 bases. This clonotype was obtained from a man in his fifties with active or convalescent COVID-19. The CDR3 DNA sequence: TGCAGCGTTGAAGAGGGACTAGCGGGGGACACAGATACGCAGTATTTT. Protein product: CSVEEGLAGDTDTQYF.